Listed here is a single T cell receptor beta chain. As yet, its antigen is unknown. Per germline, CDR1 SEHNR and CDR2 FQNEAQ (reference sequence). With V trimmed by 5 bases and J by 4 bases, 7 bases remained unmatched. The CDR3 length is 14 residues. The data derive from a study of beta chain features in type 1 diabetes. Sequencing targeted expressed TCRB transcripts, as all isolated RNA had been reverse transcribed. Mean read depth for naive, central memory and regulatory T cell samples was several million reads. TCRdb keeps only in-frame clones here, not all; method: immunoSEQ multiplex PCR. The repertoire includes 20,000 to 25,000 clones, roughly three quarters of them detected once, and 2% to 2.5% sits in the top ten. Regarding the study as a whole: HLA influence on TCRB rearrangement stayed unresolved here. The cDNA sequencing approach could over-represent high-TCR-expressing cells.

The sequence derives from a woman aged 40 to 49 in good health. Sequencing input: Tregs from blood. The chain has TRBV7-9 and TRBJ1-2, with 7 bases aligning to TRBD1. CDR3 sequence reads: CASSKGDRAYGYTF. CDR3 bases: TGTGCCAGCAGCAAAGGAGACAGGGCCTATGGCTACACCTTC.